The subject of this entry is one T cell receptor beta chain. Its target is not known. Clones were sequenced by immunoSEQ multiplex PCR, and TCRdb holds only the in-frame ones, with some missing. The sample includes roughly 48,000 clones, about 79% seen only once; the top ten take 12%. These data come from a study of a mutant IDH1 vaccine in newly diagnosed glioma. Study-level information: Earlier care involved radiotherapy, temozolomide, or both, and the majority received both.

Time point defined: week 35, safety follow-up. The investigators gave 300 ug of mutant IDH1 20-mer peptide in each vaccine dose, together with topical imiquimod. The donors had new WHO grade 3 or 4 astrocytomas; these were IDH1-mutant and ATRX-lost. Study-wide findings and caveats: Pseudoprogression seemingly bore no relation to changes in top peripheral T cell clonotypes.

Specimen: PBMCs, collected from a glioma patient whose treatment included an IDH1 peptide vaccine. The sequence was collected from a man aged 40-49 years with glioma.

CDR3 DNA sequence: TGCGCCAGCAGCCCGGGACAGGGGTTGAACACTGAAGCTTTCTTT. Amino acids: CASSPGQGLNTEAFF. The genes are TRBV5-1 and TRBJ1-1; TRBD1 agrees at 10 bases. J lost 0 bases, V lost 4 bases, and 3 bases had no gene match. This CDR3 is 15 amino acids long. The germline gives CDR1 SGHRS, CDR2 YFSETQ.